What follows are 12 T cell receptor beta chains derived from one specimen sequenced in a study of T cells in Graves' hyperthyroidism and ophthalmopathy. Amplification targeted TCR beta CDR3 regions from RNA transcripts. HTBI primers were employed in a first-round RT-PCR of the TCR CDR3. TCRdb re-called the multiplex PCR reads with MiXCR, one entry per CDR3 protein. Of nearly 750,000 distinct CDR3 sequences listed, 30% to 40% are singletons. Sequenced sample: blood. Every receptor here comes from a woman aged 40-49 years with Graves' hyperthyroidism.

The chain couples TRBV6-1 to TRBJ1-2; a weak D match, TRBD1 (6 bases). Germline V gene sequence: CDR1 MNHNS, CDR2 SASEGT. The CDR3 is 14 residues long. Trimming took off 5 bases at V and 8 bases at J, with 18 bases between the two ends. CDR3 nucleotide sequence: TGTGCCAGCAGTCCTTACACAGGGCGAGAAGGCTACACCTTC. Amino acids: CASSPYTGREGYTF.

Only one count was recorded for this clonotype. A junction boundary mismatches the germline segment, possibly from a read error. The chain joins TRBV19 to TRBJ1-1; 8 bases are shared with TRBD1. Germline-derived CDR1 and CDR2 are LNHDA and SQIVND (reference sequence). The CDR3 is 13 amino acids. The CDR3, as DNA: TGTGCCAGTGGTATAGAGAGGACAGGGCGAGCTTTCTTT. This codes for CASGIERTGRAFF.

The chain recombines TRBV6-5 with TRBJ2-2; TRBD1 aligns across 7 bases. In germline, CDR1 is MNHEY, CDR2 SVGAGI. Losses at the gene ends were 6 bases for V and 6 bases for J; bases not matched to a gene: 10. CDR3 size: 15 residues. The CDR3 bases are TGTGCCAGCAGCCCCGACAGGGTGTGGGCCGGGGAGCTGTTTTTT. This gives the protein CASSPDRVWAGELFF.

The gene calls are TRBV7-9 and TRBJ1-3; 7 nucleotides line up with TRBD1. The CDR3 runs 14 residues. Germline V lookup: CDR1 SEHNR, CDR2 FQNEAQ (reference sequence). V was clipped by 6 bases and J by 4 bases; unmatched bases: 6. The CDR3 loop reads CASSYDRVGNTIYF. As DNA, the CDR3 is TGTGCCAGCAGTTACGACAGGGTGGGAAACACCATATATTTT.

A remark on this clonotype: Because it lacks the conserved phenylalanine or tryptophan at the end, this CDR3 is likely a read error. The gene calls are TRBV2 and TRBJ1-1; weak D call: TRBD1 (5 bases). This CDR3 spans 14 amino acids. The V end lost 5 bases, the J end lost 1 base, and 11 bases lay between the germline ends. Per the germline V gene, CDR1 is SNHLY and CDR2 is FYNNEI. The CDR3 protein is CASSSTGENTEAFV. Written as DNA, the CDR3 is TGTGCCAGCAGTTCGACGGGGGAGAACACTGAAGCTTTCGTT.

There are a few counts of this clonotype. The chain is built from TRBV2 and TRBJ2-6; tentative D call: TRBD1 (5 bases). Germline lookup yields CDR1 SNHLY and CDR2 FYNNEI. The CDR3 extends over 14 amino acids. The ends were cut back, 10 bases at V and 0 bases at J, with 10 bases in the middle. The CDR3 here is CAITGYSGANVLTF. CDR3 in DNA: TGTGCCATCACAGGATACTCTGGGGCCAACGTCCTGACTTTC.

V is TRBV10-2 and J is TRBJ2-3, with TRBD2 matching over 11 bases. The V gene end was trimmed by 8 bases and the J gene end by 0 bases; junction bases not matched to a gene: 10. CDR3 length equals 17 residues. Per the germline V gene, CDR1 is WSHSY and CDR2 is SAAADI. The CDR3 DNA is TGCGCCAGCGGCGCGACTAGCGGGACTTGGAGCACAGATACGCAGTATTTT. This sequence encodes CASGATSGTWSTDTQYF.

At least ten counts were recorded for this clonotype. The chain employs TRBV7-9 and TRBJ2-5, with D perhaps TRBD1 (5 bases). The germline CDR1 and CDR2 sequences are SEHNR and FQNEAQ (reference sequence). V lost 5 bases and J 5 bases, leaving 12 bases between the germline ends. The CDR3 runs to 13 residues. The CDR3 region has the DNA TGTGCCAGCAGCCCAGGGATGGGGGAGACCCAGTACTTC. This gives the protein CASSPGMGETQYF.

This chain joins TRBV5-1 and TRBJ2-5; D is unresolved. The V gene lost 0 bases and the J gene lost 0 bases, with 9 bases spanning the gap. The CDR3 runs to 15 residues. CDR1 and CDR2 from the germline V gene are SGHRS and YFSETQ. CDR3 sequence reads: CASSLGLQNQETQYF. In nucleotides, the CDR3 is TGCGCCAGCAGCTTGGGTTTACAAAACCAAGAGACCCAGTACTTC.

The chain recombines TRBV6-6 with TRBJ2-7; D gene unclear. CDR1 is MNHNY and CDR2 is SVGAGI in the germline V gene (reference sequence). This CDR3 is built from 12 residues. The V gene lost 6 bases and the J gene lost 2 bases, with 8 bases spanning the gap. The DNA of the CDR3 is TGTGCCAGCAGGGAGCAGACCTACGAGCAGTACTTC. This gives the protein CASREQTYEQYF.

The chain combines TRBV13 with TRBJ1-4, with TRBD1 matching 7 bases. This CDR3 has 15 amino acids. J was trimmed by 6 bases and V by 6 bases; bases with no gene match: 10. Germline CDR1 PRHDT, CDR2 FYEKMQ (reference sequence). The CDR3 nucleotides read TGTGCCAGCAGAGCCGGGGACAGCCGCTATGAAAAACTGTTTTTT. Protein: CASRAGDSRYEKLFF.

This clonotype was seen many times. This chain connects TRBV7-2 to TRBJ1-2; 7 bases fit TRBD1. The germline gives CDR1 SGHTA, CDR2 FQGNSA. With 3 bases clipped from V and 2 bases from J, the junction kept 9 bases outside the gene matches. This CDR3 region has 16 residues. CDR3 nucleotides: TGTGCCAGCAGCTTTCCGGAACAGGGGTCAAACTATGGCTACACCTTC. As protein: CASSFPEQGSNYGYTF.